This T cell receptor (beta chain) was recovered during a study of T-cell memory formation after mild COVID-19. General study points: Memory cells collected pre-infection included some clones that later responded, suggesting cross-reactive memory joined. Day 15 to 85 contractors were CD4/CD8 balanced; later expanders leaned CD4+.

This CDR3 contains 17 residues. The ends were cut back, 5 bases at V and 4 bases at J, with 19 bases in the middle. Germline V gene sequence: CDR1 KGHDR, CDR2 SFDVKD. This clonotype has only a few counts. What it binds is not known. TCRdb re-called the 5' RACE reads with MiXCR, one entry per CDR3 protein. The repertoire holds 410,000 or so distinct CDR3 sequences, with about 22% as singletons. This receptor was taken from an adult woman who had mild COVID-19 (a few samples of this study predate the infection). Cell type and time point are not known. Material for sequencing was PBMCs or a T cell subset sorted from them (not recorded which). The chain couples TRBV24-1 to TRBJ2-2, with D possibly matching TRBD2 (5 bases). In DNA form, the CDR3 reads TGTGCCACCAGTGCGTCTCGGGGTTGGGTGAGCACCGGGGAGCTGTTTTTT. Translated: CATSASRGWVSTGELFF.